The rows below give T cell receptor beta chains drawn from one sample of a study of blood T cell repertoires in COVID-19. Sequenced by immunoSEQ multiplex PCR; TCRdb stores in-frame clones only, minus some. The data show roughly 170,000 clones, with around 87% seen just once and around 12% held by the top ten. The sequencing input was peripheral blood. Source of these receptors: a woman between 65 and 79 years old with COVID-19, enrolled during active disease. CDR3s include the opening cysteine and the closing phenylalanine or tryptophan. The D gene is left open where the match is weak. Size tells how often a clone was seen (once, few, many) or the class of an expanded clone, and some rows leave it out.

CASSVQGGQPQHF TGTGCCAGCAGCGTACAGGGCGGTCAGCCCCAGCATTTT NA TRBJ1-5 NA TRBV9
CASGQGSTDTQYF TGCGCCAGCGGACAGGGGAGCACAGATACGCAGTATTTT TRBD1 TRBJ2-3 NA TRBV5-1
CASSKSAGLTQYF TGTGCCAGCAGTAAGTCGGCGGGACTGACGCAGTATTTT NA TRBJ2-3 NA TRBV27
CASSLEGQGHYEQYF TGTGCCAGCAGCTTAGAGGGGCAGGGACACTACGAGCAGTACTTC NA TRBJ2-7 NA TRBV7-6
CASSPGTSGNTIYF TGTGCCAGCAGCCCCGGGACTTCTGGAAACACCATATATTTT NA TRBJ1-3 once TRBV7-9
CASSPGLGNQPQHF TGTGCCAGCTCACCAGGGCTGGGCAATCAGCCCCAGCATTTT NA TRBJ1-5 NA TRBV18
CASSRQNTEAFF TGTGCCAGCAGCCGACAGAACACTGAAGCTTTCTTT NA TRBJ1-1 NA TRBV5-4
CASSNPGLPEQYF TGTGCCAGCAGTAATCCGGGATTGCCCGAGCAGTACTTC NA TRBJ2-7 NA TRBV25-1
CASSLSASGRVTFSYEQYF TGTGCCAGCAGCCTATCCGCTAGCGGGCGTGTCACCTTCTCCTACGAGCAGTACTTC TRBD2 TRBJ2-7 NA TRBV7-8
CASSPPGTLPYEQYF TGTGCCAGCAGTCCTCCCGGGACATTACCCTACGAGCAGTACTTC NA TRBJ2-7 NA TRBV5-4
CAWSQGFNQPQHF TGTGCCTGGTCACAGGGTTTCAATCAGCCCCAGCATTTT NA TRBJ1-5 NA TRBV30
CSAGLESGGELFF TGCAGCGCGGGACTAGAGTCGGGCGGGGAGCTGTTTTTT TRBD2 TRBJ2-2 once TRBV29-1
CASSLGPGDEQYF TGCGCCAGCAGCTTGGGCCCAGGGGACGAGCAGTACTTC NA TRBJ2-7 NA TRBV5-1
CASSYGLAGGPQETQYF TGTGCCAGCAGTTACGGACTAGCGGGAGGTCCACAAGAGACCCAGTACTTC TRBD2 TRBJ2-5 once TRBV6-2/TRBV6-3
CASSSGTGSIYGYTF TGCGCCAGCAGCTCCGGGACAGGGTCGATCTATGGCTACACCTTC TRBD1 TRBJ1-2 NA TRBV5-1
CASSQRTGGTYEQYF TGTGCCAGCAGCCAGCGGACAGGGGGCACCTACGAGCAGTACTTC TRBD1 TRBJ2-7 once TRBV28
CASSPRGDTEAFF TGTGCCAGCTCACCTCGGGGGGACACTGAAGCTTTCTTT NA TRBJ1-1 NA TRBV18
CSVEKGGLPEAFF TGCAGCGTTGAAAAAGGAGGACTTCCTGAAGCTTTCTTT NA TRBJ1-1 NA TRBV29-1
CASSLGTRQETQYF TGTGCCAGCAGCCTCGGGACTAGACAAGAGACCCAGTACTTC TRBD2 TRBJ2-5 NA TRBV3-1/TRBV3-2
CASSVGYGTQYF TGTGCCAGCAGCGTGGGCTACGGGACCCAGTACTTC NA TRBJ2-5 NA TRBV9
CASSQQGTQPQHF TGCGCCAGCAGCCAGCAGGGAACGCAGCCCCAGCATTTT NA TRBJ1-5 NA TRBV4-3
CASSVGTTYNSPLHF TGTGCCAGCAGTGTAGGGACAACATATAATTCACCCCTCCACTTT NA TRBJ1-6 once TRBV2
CASYRGNYGYTF TGTGCCAGTTACAGGGGTAACTATGGCTACACCTTC TRBD1 TRBJ1-2 NA TRBV19
CASSLVSGIQETQYF TGTGCCAGCAGCTTGGTTAGCGGGATACAAGAGACCCAGTACTTC TRBD2 TRBJ2-5 NA TRBV5-4
CASSLDRLLAGYGYTF TGCGCCAGCAGCTTGGATCGACTCCTGGCGGGCTATGGCTACACCTTC NA TRBJ1-2 once TRBV5-1
CAWSTGSNEKLFF TGTGCCTGGAGTACCGGGTCCAATGAAAAACTGTTTTTT NA TRBJ1-4 NA TRBV30
CSVVSGRLYEQYF TGCAGCGTTGTCAGCGGGAGGCTCTACGAGCAGTACTTC TRBD2 TRBJ2-7 NA TRBV29-1
CASSYSGSGEQYF TGTGCCAGCTCCTACAGCGGGAGTGGCGAGCAGTACTTC TRBD2 TRBJ2-7 NA TRBV28
CAWSVLSTQYF TGTGCCTGGAGTGTACTAAGTACGCAGTATTTT NA TRBJ2-3 NA TRBV30
CASNPSEGTDTQYF TGTGCCAGCAATCCGTCGGAGGGCACAGATACGCAGTATTTT NA TRBJ2-3 once TRBV28
CAISPDRGHGYTF TGTGCCATCAGCCCCGACAGGGGGCATGGCTACACCTTC TRBD1 TRBJ1-2 NA TRBV10-3
CASTSSGSYNEQFF TGTGCCAGTACCTCTTCGGGCTCCTACAATGAGCAGTTCTTC NA TRBJ2-1 NA TRBV19
CASSRRRVYEQYF TGTGCCAGCAGCCGGAGACGAGTCTACGAGCAGTACTTC NA TRBJ2-7 NA TRBV7-2
CASSWGGGEKLFF TGTGCCAGCAGTTGGGGGGGCGGTGAAAAACTGTTTTTT NA TRBJ1-4 NA TRBV12-3/TRBV12-4
CASSIGQTTGELFF TGTGCCAGTAGTATTGGGCAGACCACCGGGGAGCTGTTTTTT NA TRBJ2-2 NA TRBV19